The following is a T cell receptor beta chain sequence with its context. The CDR3 contains 14 residues. Germline CDR1 reads SGDLS; CDR2 reads YYNGEE. With 4 bases clipped from V and 8 bases from J, the junction kept 5 bases outside the gene matches. This sample is drawn from a study of response to subunit inactivated influenza vaccine. One entry per CDR3 protein results from TCRdb running MiXCR on the RT-PCR reads. This sample has 600,000 to 850,000 distinct CDR3 sequences, with about 14% found just once. This TCR came from a man aged 50 to 59 who received an inactivated influenza vaccine. The J gene is TRBJ2-1, the V gene TRBV9, with 11 bases matching TRBD2. Material: PBMCs from blood, obtained around two weeks before vaccination. Written as DNA, the CDR3 is TGTGCCAGCAGCAATAGCGGGAGGGCACATGAGCAGTTCTTC. Its translation is CASSNSGRAHEQFF.